The 9 T cell receptor beta chains in this list originate from one sample, sequenced in a study of Graves' ophthalmopathy and Graves' hyperthyroidism (dated by TCRdb to 2016 to 2019). These reads were obtained on an Illumina HiSeq 2000. For repertoire sequencing, TCR beta CDR3 regions were amplified from RNA transcripts. The first round of RT-PCR was done with HTBI primers and the Qiagen OneStep RT-PCR kit, and was followed by a second round of multiplex PCR, then size selection and purification. TCRdb cleaned the public reads at Q25 with fastp, built clones with MiXCR and kept in-frame beta chains. Rows are combined by CDR3 protein, so each entry shows the most common genes and DNA. The sample profile shows some 1.1 million distinct CDR3 sequences; less than 45% of them were found once. The ten largest make up 11% of the sample. Sample: peripheral blood or thyroid tissue (not recorded which). The receptors stem from an adult man with Graves' hyperthyroidism.

V usage is TRBV12-3 or TRBV12-4 and J usage is TRBJ1-2, with D unresolved. This CDR3 comprises 14 residues. V lost 6 bases and J lost 4, with 15 bases in between. CDR3 in DNA: TGTGCCAGCAGCCAATCCGACCGTCGCTATGGCTACACCTTC. Its protein product is CASSQSDRRYGYTF.

The chain is built from TRBV14 and TRBJ2-7; D perhaps matches TRBD2 (6 bases). V lost 2 bases and J 2 bases, leaving 16 bases between the germline ends. Per germline, CDR1 SGHDN and CDR2 FVKESK. The CDR3 length is 16 residues. CDR3 bases: TGTGCCAGCAGCCAAACTTCCCTAGCGAACCCCTACGAGCAGTACTTC. It specifies CASSQTSLANPYEQYF.

This clonotype was observed a few times. The CDR3 protein is CSVEGAPTYEQYF. The CDR3 region has the DNA TGCAGCGTTGAAGGGGCCCCCACTTACGAGCAGTACTTC. V usage is TRBV29-1 and J usage is TRBJ2-7; D gene uncertain. Germline CDR1 is SQVTM and CDR2 is ANQGSEA. With 1 base removed from V and 4 bases from J, the gap between germline ends came to 11 bases. This CDR3 contains 13 residues.

This clonotype has a handful of counts. This sequence joins TRBV7-9 and TRBJ2-5; no definite D call. This CDR3 spans 14 amino acids. Germline values: CDR1 SEHNR, CDR2 FQNEAQ (reference sequence). V dropped 5 bases and J dropped 1 base, with 11 bases sitting between them. The CDR3 loop reads CASSPPQSQETQYF. The DNA of the CDR3 is TGTGCCAGCAGCCCCCCCCAAAGCCAAGAGACCCAGTACTTC.

This clonotype showed up many times. The chain is built from TRBV12-3 or TRBV12-4 and TRBJ2-7; no definite D call. Trimming cost V 5 bases and J 3 bases, with 11 bases left between them. The CDR3 runs 13 residues. The CDR3 sequence is CASSLDNRYEQYF. Written as DNA, the CDR3 is TGTGCCAGCAGTCTAGACAACCGCTACGAGCAGTACTTC.

The chain couples TRBV7-2 to TRBJ1-5, with a possible D match to TRBD1 (5 bases). There are 15 residues in the CDR3. The germline V and J ends were trimmed by 5 bases and 8 bases, with 19 bases remaining between them. Germline CDR1 is SGHTA and CDR2 is FQGNSA. For the CDR3, the DNA is TGTGCCAGCAGCCCGGAGATTGGGGGGTTTGAGCCCCAGCATTTT. It translates to CASSPEIGGFEPQHF.

V and J are TRBV6-1 and TRBJ2-7; TRBD1 is a possible D gene (5 bases). Germline V gene sequence: CDR1 MNHNS, CDR2 SASEGT. V was cut by 5 bases and J by 0 bases, with 11 bases left in between. The CDR3 contains 14 residues. For the CDR3, the DNA is TGTGCCAGCAGTTTTTGGGGCGACTCCTACGAGCAGTACTTC. This sequence encodes CASSFWGDSYEQYF.

The chain combines TRBV29-1 with TRBJ2-5, with 7 bases fitting TRBD1. This CDR3 is 15 amino acids long. Trimming took 7 bases from V and 5 from J; bases not matched to a gene: 16. Germline CDR1 and CDR2: SQVTM and ANQGSEA. Here the CDR3 reads CSAAIQGLRGETQYF. The CDR3 DNA follows: TGCAGCGCCGCGATACAGGGGCTTCGGGGCGAGACCCAGTACTTC.

This clonotype was counted a few times. The chain carries TRBV6-5 and TRBJ1-6, with 7 bases aligning to TRBD1. The junction had 11 bases not matched to a gene; V was cut back by 2 bases and J by 7 bases. CDR3 length equals 17 residues. From germline, CDR1 is MNHEY and CDR2 SVGAGI. CDR3 DNA sequence: TGTGCCAGCAGTTACACTCGACAGGGTGGGAAGAATTCACCCCTCCACTTT. Amino acid sequence: CASSYTRQGGKNSPLHF.